This TCR beta chain was documented in a study of blood T cell repertoires in COVID-19. Across the study: Acute and convalescent COVID-19 specimens originated in the United States, Italy and Spain. Sample material is recorded as cDNA or gDNA derived from T cells, B-cell-depleted T cells, or PBMCs.

This clone has more than one count but fewer than ten. In the original analysis: Counts of nucleated cells, estimated from reference gene primer amplification, were obtained. Here immunoSEQ multiplex PCR was the method, and the copy in TCRdb shows in-frame clones only, minus some. D and trimming come from the DNA, and the V and J calls and clone size come from that table. The table shows about 220,000 clones, with about 79% occurring only once. This CDR3 has 16 residues. V lost 4 bases to trimming and J lost 5 bases, with 19 bases between them. CDR1 is SGHRS and CDR2 is YFSETQ in the germline V gene. V gene TRBV5-1 combines with J gene TRBJ2-1; D remains ambiguous. The sample taken for sequencing was peripheral blood. This TCR was recovered from a man aged 50 to 60 with active or convalescent COVID-19. The chain's CDR3 is CASSPGGSPFDNEQFF. The CDR3 DNA follows: TGCGCCAGCAGCCCGGGTGGGTCCCCATTCGACAATGAGCAGTTCTTC.